This T cell receptor (beta chain) was obtained from a study of stem cell transplantation in POMP-related autoinflammatory disease. Findings and limits, study-wide: Unique TRB V-J gene pairings were limited in number in patients with PRAID.

This clone was seen a single time. Its antigen is not identified. Using immunoSEQ multiplex PCR, the repertoire was profiled, and TCRdb retains in-frame clones only, with some absent. The repertoire holds 30,000 or so clones, approximately 86% seen once, with roughly 0.7% in the top ten. The germline V and J ends were trimmed by 11 bases and 2 bases, with 17 bases remaining between them. The germline gives CDR1 MNHEY, CDR2 SVGAGI. The CDR3 covers 14 residues. The specimen was CD4+ T cells from PBMCs, collected before stem cell transplantation. This sequence joins TRBV6-5 and TRBJ2-3, with D perhaps matching TRBD2 (7 bases). The sequence derives from a human donor with POMP-related autoinflammation and immune dysregulation (PRAID). CDR3 in amino acids: CASREGVHTDTQYF. The CDR3 nucleotides are TGTGCCTCCAGGGAGGGGGTCCACACAGATACGCAGTATTTT.